One and the same sample provided the 17 T cell receptor beta chains below, sequenced in a study of blood T cell repertoires in COVID-19. Only in-frame clones appear in the TCRdb table, and some are missing; sequencing was by immunoSEQ multiplex PCR. The profile shows roughly 56,000 clones, 65% to 90% of them singletons. The sequencing sample was made of peripheral blood. These receptors were taken from a human donor in a cohort sampled during active COVID-19.

The V gene is TRBV6-5, the J gene TRBJ1-5; 9 positions match TRBD1. Germline V gene lookup returns CDR1 MNHEY and CDR2 SVGAGI. Germline trimming cut 9 bases from V and 7 bases from J; bases unmatched to any gene: 13. The CDR3 extends over 15 amino acids. CDR3 bases: TGTGCCAGTCATGCCGGGACAGGGAGGAGGCAGCCCCAGCATTTT. Translation: CASHAGTGRRQPQHF.

The chain has TRBV6-5 and TRBJ2-6, with TRBD1 matching over 11 bases. Trimming at V came to 4 bases and at J to 2 bases, leaving 1 base not matched to a gene. Per germline, CDR1 MNHEY and CDR2 SVGAGI. This CDR3 is built from 16 residues. The CDR3 DNA is TGTGCCAGCAGTTGGACAGGGGGCACTGGGGCCAACGTCCTGACTTTC. This sequence encodes CASSWTGGTGANVLTF.

The chain combines TRBV5-1 with TRBJ2-5; TRBD2 matches 9 bases. CDR3 length equals 17 residues. The J segment lost 5 bases and the V segment lost 0 bases, leaving 11 bases of the junction unmatched. Germline V lookup: CDR1 SGHRS, CDR2 YFSETQ. Here the CDR3 reads CASSLALGTSLEETQYF. The CDR3 region has the DNA TGCGCCAGCAGCTTGGCCCTTGGGACTAGCCTCGAGGAGACCCAGTACTTC.

V and J are TRBV20-1 and TRBJ2-1, with D possibly being TRBD2 (6 bases). This CDR3 contains 10 residues. The ends were cut back, 6 bases at V and 9 bases at J, with 9 bases in the middle. Germline values: CDR1 DFQATT, CDR2 SNEGSKA (reference sequence). CDR3 region: CSAWRGEQFF. CDR3 nucleotides: TGCAGTGCCTGGAGGGGTGAGCAGTTCTTC.

This clone has just one count. The rearrangement links TRBV3-1 (or the pseudogene TRBV3-2) to TRBJ1-6; D is possibly TRBD1 (6 bases). CDR3 length equals 16 residues. Germline loops: CDR1 LGHDT, CDR2 YNNKEL (reference sequence). Trimming took off 7 bases at V and 4 bases at J, with 17 bases between the two ends. The CDR3 protein is CASTYLGTNYNSPLHF. The CDR3 nucleotides are TGTGCCAGCACCTACCTTGGGACAAATTATAATTCACCCCTCCACTTT.

This clone was picked up one time. CDR3 sequence: CASSRTSGDKETQYF. The CDR3 DNA reads TGTGCCAGCAGCCGGACTAGCGGAGATAAAGAGACCCAGTACTTC. The genes are TRBV4-2 and TRBJ2-5, with TRBD2 identical over 10 bases. With V trimmed by 4 bases and J by 3 bases, 5 bases remained unmatched. The germline V gene encodes CDR1 LGHNA and CDR2 YNFKEQ. The CDR3 extends over 15 amino acids.

The rearrangement uses TRBV6-1 and TRBJ1-4, with 7 bases fitting TRBD1. Looked up from germline, CDR1 is MNHNS and CDR2 is SASEGT. J was trimmed by 8 bases and V by 3 bases; bases with no gene match: 12. The CDR3 sequence is 16 residues long. The CDR3 DNA sequence: TGTGCCAGCAGTGATAGTGGAGGGGGCGCACACGAAAAACTGTTTTTT. This gives the protein CASSDSGGGAHEKLFF.

This chain joins TRBV9 and TRBJ2-1; TRBD2 matches 11 bases. The CDR3 covers 15 residues. Germline loops: CDR1 SGDLS, CDR2 YYNGEE. The trim removed 4 bases at V and 8 bases at J, leaving 8 bases unmatched. This CDR3 is CASSTGLAEGDEQFF. CDR3 DNA sequence: TGTGCCAGCAGCACGGGACTAGCGGAGGGGGATGAGCAGTTCTTC.

This chain uses TRBV23-1 with TRBJ2-7; the D gene is possibly TRBD1 (6 bases). TRBV23-1 is filed as an ORF, its function uncertain. Trimming shortened V by 6 bases and J by 3 bases, and 12 bases separated the two germline ends. The CDR3 totals 13 residues. CDR3 in amino acids: CASRRRDNYEQYF. CDR3 DNA: TGCGCCAGCAGACGCCGGGACAACTACGAGCAGTACTTC.

CDR3 in DNA: TGTGCCAGCAGCGGACGACTAGGCGCGGCCGGGGAGCTGTTTTTT. Protein sequence: CASSGRLGAAGELFF. The chain employs TRBV3-1 (or the pseudogene TRBV3-2) and TRBJ2-2, with a possible D match to TRBD2 (6 bases). Trimming left V 5 bases short and J 6 bases short, with 16 bases between. CDR1 is LGHDT, CDR2 YNNKEL, per germline (reference sequence). CDR3 length: 15 amino acids.

This chain uses TRBV28 with TRBJ2-4; 7 bases are a match to TRBD1. Trimming removed 7 bases from V and 3 bases from J; junction bases left unmatched: 21. The CDR3 runs to 19 residues. In germline, CDR1 is MDHEN, CDR2 SYDVKM. CDR3 DNA: TGTGCCAGCAACCCCTTGAAGGGGGCTGACCAGAATTTCAAAAACATTCAGTACTTC. Residues: CASNPLKGADQNFKNIQYF. The full variable domain, in which reference TRBV28 and TRBJ2-4 provide the parts outside the CDR3, is DVKVTQSSRYLVKRTGEKVFLECVQDMDHENMFWYRQDPGLGLRLIYFSYDVKMKEKGDIPEGYSVSREKKERFSLILESASTNQTSMYLCASNPLKGADQNFKNIQYFGAGTRLSVL.

This chain connects TRBV28 to TRBJ2-7; 7 bases are a match to TRBD2. After removal of 8 bases from V and 5 bases from J, the junction contained 9 bases not matched to a gene. The germline V gene encodes CDR1 MDHEN and CDR2 SYDVKM. The CDR3 runs to 13 residues. The CDR3 protein is CASRRGRGDEQYF. CDR3 sequence (DNA): TGTGCCAGCCGGCGGGGTCGGGGGGACGAGCAGTACTTC.

CDR3 DNA: TGTGCCAGCAGCGACTCAACTAGGATCCCTGAAGCTTTCTTT. Its translation: CASSDSTRIPEAFF. This chain joins TRBV11-1 and TRBJ1-1; no firm D call. The germline V gene encodes CDR1 SGHAT and CDR2 FQDESV (reference sequence). The CDR3 is 14 residues long. Trimming pared 5 bases from V and 6 bases from J, leaving 16 bases between.

The chain is built from TRBV5-4 and TRBJ1-2, with D hard to call. Germline CDR1 SGHNT, CDR2 YYREEE (reference sequence). Trimming removed 6 bases from V and 8 bases from J, with 20 bases in between. This CDR3 contains 14 residues. In DNA, the CDR3 is TGTGCCAGCACCCTGGGCACCCGTGCAGAGGGCTACACCTTC. Amino acids: CASTLGTRAEGYTF.

The gene calls are TRBV30 and TRBJ1-5, with D uncertain. This CDR3 is 14 amino acids long. The V and J ends lost 1 base and 0 bases respectively, with 7 bases between them. Germline CDR1 GTSNPN, CDR2 SVGIG (reference sequence). Here the CDR3 DNA reads TGTGCCTGGAGTGATTTAGTTAGCAATCAGCCCCAGCATTTT. Protein product: CAWSDLVSNQPQHF.

This clone appeared a single time. The chain employs TRBV5-1 and TRBJ1-6, with 11 positions matching TRBD1. The V gene's germline CDR1 is SGHRS and CDR2 YFSETQ. CDR3 length: 17 amino acids. V trimming: 2 bases; J trimming: 4 bases; junction bases outside the gene matches: 5. The CDR3 DNA reads TGCGCCAGCAGCTTTACCGGGACAGGGGGGTATAATTCACCCCTCCACTTT. This encodes CASSFTGTGGYNSPLHF. Full variable domain (missing parts from reference TRBV5-1 and TRBJ1-6): KAGVTQTPRYLIKTRGQQVTLSCSPISGHRSVSWYQQTPGQGLQFLFEYFSETQRNKGNFPGRFSGRQFSNSRSEMNVSTLELGDSALYLCASSFTGTGGYNSPLHFGNGTRLTVT.

CDR3: CASSFRGGKNTEAFF. The CDR3 DNA sequence: TGTGCCAGCAGTTTTCGGGGGGGGAAAAACACTGAAGCTTTCTTT. This chain uses TRBV28 with TRBJ1-1; D is perhaps TRBD1 (5 bases). The CDR3 is 15 residues long. V lost 3 bases and J 2 bases, leaving 13 bases between the germline ends. Germline V gene lookup returns CDR1 MDHEN and CDR2 SYDVKM.